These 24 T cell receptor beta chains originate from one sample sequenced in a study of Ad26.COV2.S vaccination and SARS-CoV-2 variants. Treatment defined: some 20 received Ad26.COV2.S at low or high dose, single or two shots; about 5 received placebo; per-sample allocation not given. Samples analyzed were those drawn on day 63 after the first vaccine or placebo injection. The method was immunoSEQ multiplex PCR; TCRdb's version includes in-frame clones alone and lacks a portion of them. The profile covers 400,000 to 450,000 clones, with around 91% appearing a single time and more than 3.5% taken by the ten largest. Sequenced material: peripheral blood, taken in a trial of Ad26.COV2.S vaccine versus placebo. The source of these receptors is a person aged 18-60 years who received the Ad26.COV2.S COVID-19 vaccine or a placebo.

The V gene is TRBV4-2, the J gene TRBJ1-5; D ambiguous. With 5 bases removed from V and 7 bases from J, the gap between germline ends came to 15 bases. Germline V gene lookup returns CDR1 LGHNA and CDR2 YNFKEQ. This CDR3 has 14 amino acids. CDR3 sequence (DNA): TGTGCCAGCAGCAAAGCGGGTTTTGACCAGCCCCAGCATTTT. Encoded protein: CASSKAGFDQPQHF.

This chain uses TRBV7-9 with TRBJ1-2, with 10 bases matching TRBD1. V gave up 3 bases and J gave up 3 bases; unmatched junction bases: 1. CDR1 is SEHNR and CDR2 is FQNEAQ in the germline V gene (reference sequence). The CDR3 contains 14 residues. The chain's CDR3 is CASSFGQGDYGYTF. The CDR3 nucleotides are TGTGCCAGCAGCTTCGGACAGGGGGACTATGGCTACACCTTC.

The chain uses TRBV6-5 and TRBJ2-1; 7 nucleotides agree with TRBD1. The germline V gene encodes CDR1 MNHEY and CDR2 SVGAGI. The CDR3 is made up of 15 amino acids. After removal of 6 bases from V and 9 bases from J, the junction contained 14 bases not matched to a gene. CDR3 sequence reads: CASRRQGQAPAEQFF. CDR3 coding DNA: TGTGCCAGCAGGAGACAGGGACAAGCCCCTGCTGAGCAGTTCTTC.

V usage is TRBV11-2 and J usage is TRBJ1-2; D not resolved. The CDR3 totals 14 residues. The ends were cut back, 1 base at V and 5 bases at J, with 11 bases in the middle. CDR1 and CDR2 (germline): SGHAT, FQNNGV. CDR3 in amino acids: CASSLGTGVYGYTF. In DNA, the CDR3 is TGTGCCAGCAGCTTAGGTACCGGGGTTTATGGCTACACCTTC.

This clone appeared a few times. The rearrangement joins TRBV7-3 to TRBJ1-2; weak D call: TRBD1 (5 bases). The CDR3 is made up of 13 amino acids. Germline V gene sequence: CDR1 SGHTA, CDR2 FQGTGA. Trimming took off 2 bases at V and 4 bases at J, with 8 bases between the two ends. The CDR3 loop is CASSLSGPYGYTF. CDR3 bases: TGTGCCAGCAGCTTATCGGGGCCCTATGGCTACACCTTC.

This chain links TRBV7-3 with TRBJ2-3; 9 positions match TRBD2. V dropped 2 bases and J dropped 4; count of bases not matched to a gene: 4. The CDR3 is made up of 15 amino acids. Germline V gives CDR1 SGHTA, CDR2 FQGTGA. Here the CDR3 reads CASSLGGRDADTQYF. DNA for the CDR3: TGTGCCAGCAGCTTAGGCGGGAGGGACGCAGATACGCAGTATTTT.

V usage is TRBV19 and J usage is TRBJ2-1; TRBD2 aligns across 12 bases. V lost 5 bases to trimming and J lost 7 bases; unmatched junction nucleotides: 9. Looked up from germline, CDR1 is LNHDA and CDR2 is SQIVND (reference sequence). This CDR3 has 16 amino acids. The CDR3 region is CASSGRTSGARNEQFF. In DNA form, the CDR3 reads TGTGCCAGTAGTGGAAGGACTAGCGGGGCCCGGAATGAGCAGTTCTTC.

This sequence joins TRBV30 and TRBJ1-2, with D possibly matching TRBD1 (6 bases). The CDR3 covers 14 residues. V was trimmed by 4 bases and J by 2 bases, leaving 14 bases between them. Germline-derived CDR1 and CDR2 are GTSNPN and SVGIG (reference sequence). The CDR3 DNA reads TGTGCCTGGACAAACAGGGAGGGCAACTATGGCTACACCTTC. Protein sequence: CAWTNREGNYGYTF.

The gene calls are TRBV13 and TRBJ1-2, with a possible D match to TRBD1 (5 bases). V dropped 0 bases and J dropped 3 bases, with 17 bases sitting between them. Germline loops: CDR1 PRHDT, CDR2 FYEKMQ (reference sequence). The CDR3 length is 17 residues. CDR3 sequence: CASSLGRGVLGDYGYTF. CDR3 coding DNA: TGTGCCAGCAGCTTAGGCCGGGGGGTCTTAGGGGACTATGGCTACACCTTC.

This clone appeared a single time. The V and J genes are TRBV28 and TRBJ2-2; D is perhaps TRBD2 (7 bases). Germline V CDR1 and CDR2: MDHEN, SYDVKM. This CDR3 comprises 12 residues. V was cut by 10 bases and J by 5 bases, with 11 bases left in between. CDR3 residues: CAMGGGTGELFF. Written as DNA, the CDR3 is TGTGCCATGGGAGGGGGGACCGGGGAGCTGTTTTTT.

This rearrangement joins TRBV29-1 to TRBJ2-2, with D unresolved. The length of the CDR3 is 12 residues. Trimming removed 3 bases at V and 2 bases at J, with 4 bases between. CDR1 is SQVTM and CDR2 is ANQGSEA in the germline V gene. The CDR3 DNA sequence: TGCAGCGTTGAGTACAACACCGGGGAGCTGTTTTTT. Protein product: CSVEYNTGELFF.

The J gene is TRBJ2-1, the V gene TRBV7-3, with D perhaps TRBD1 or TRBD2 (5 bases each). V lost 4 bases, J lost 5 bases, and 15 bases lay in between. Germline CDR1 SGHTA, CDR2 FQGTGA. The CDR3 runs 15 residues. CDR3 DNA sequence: TGTGCCAGCAGCTCCGGGACGCGGACCGACAATGAGCAGTTCTTC. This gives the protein CASSSGTRTDNEQFF.

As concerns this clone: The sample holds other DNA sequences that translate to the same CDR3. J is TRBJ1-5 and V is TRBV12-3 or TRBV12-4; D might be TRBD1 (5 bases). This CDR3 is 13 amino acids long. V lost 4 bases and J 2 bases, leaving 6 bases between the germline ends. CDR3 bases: TGTGCCAGCAGTTCGGGGGGCAATCAGCCCCAGCATTTT. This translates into CASSSGGNQPQHF.

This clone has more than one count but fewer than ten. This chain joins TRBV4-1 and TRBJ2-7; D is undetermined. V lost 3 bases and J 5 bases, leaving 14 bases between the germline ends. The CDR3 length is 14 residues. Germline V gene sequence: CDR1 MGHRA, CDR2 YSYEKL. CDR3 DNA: TGCGCCAGCAGCCACGTGCCTAGGGCGAACGAGCAGTACTTC. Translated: CASSHVPRANEQYF.

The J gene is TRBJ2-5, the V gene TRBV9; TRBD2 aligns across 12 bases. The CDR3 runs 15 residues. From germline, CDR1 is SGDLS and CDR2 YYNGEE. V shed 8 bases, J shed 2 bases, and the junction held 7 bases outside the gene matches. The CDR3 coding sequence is TGTGCCAGTGGACTAGCGGGGTCCTTTCAAGAGACCCAGTACTTC. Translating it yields CASGLAGSFQETQYF.

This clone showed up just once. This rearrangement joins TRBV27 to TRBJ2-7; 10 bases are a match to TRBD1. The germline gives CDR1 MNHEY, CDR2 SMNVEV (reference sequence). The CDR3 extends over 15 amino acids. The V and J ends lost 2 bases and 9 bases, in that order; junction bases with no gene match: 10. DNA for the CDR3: TGTGCCAGCAGTTTAACCCGGGACAGGGGTCTAGCGCAGTACTTC. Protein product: CASSLTRDRGLAQYF.

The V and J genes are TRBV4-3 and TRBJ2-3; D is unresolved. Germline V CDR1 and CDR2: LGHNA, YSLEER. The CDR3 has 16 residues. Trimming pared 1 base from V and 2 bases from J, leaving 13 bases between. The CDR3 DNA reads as TGCGCCAGCAGCCAAGCCCCTGCTTCGGACACAGATACGCAGTATTTT. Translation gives CASSQAPASDTDTQYF.

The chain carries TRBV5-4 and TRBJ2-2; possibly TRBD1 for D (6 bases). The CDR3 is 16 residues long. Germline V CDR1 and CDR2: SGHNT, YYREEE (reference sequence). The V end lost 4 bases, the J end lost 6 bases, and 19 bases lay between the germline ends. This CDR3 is CASSLSGDKFSGELFF. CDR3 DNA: TGTGCCAGCAGCCTGAGTGGGGACAAATTCTCCGGGGAGCTGTTTTTT.

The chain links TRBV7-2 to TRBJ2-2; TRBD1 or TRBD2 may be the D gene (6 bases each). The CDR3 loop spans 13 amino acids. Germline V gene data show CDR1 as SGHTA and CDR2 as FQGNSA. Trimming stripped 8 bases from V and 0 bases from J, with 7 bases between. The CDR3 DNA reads TGTGCCAGCGGGGGGCCGAACACCGGGGAGCTGTTTTTT. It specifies CASGGPNTGELFF. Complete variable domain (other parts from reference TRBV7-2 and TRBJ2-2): GAGVSQSPSNKVTEKGKDVELRCDPISGHTALYWYRQSLGQGLEFLIYFQGNSAPDKSGLPSDRFSAERTGGSVSTLTIQRTQQEDSAVYLCASGGPNTGELFFGEGSRLTVL.

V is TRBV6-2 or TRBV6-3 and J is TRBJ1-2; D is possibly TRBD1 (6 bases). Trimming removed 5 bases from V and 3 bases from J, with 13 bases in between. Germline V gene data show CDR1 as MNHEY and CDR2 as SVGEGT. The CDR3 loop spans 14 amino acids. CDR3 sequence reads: CASSRDNRDYGYTF. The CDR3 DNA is TGTGCCAGCAGTCGGGACAACCGGGACTATGGCTACACCTTC.

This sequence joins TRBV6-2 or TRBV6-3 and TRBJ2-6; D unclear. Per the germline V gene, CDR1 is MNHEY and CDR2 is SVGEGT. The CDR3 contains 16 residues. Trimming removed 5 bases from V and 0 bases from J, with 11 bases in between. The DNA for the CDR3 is TGTGCCAGCAGTCCGCTCCGACGCTCTGGGGCCAACGTCCTGACTTTC. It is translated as CASSPLRRSGANVLTF.

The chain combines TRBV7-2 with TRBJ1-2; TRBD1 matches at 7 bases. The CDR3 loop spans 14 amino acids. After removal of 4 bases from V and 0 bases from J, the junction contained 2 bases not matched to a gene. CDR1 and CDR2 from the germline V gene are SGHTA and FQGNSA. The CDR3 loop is CASSSQGANYGYTF. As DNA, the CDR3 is TGTGCCAGCAGCTCCCAGGGGGCTAACTATGGCTACACCTTC.

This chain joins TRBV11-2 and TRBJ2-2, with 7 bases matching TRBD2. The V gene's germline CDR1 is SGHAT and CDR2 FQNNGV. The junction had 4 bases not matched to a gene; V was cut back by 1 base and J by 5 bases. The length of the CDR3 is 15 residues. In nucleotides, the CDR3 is TGTGCCAGCAGCTTAGTAGGCGGGAGAACCGGGGAGCTGTTTTTT. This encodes CASSLVGGRTGELFF.

The CDR3 region is CASSLRDNLVGYTF. CDR3 in DNA: TGTGCCAGCAGTTTACGGGACAATCTAGTTGGCTACACCTTC. The chain carries TRBV6-5 and TRBJ1-2; possible D gene TRBD1, 6 bases. The CDR3 length is 14 residues. V dropped 4 bases and J dropped 7 bases, with 16 bases sitting between them. CDR1 MNHEY and CDR2 SVGAGI come from the germline V gene.